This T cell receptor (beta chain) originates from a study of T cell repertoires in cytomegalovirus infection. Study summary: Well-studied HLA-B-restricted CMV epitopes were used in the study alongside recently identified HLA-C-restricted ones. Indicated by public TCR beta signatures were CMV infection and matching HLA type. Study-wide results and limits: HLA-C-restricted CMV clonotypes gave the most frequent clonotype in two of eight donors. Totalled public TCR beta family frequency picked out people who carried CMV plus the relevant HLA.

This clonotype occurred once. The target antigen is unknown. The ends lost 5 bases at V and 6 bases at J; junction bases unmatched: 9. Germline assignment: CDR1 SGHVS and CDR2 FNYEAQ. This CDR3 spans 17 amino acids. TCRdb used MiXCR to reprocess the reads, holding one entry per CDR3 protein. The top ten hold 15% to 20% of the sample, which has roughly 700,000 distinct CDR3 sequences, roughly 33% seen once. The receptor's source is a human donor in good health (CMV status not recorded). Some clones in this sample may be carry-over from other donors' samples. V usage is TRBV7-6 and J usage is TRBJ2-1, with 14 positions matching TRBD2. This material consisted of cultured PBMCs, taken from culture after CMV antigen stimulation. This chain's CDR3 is CASSPRLAGGPSNEQFF. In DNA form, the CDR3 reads TGTGCCAGCAGCCCACGACTAGCGGGAGGGCCCTCCAATGAGCAGTTCTTC.